What follows is one T cell receptor beta chain and its context. What it binds is unknown. This sample was included in a study of CD8+ T cells in alopecia areata. RNA extraction was followed by reverse transcription into cDNA, which acted as the sequencing template. TCRdb's copy holds only in-frame clones and misses some; the assay was immunoSEQ multiplex PCR. The table lists 150,000 or so clones, 87% of them singletons. The CDR3 covers 16 residues. V was clipped by 3 bases and J by 2 bases, with 15 bases between them. CDR1 SGHVS and CDR2 FNYEAQ come from the germline V gene. Study-level points and caveats: Greater clonality was observed in lesional scalp samples, especially alopecia totalis/universalis, versus normal scalp.

The chain carries TRBV7-6 and TRBJ2-3; tentative D call: TRBD1 (6 bases). The source was CD8+ T cells sorted from blood, collected at week 0. The receptor's source is a human donor with alopecia areata. CDR3 in DNA: TGTGCCAGCAGCTTGAGTACAGGGACATACACAGATACGCAGTATTTT. Amino acids: CASSLSTGTYTDTQYF.